This section outlines one T cell receptor beta chain sequence together with its context. The data were produced by immunoSEQ multiplex PCR, yet TCRdb's version contains in-frame clones alone and is incomplete. The sample lists roughly 240,000 clones; more than 70% were seen once. The sample is drawn from a study of blood T cell repertoires in COVID-19. Study background: Sources were T cells, B-cell-depleted T cells, or PBMCs; the material itself was cDNA or gDNA.

This CDR3 contains 16 residues. Per the germline V gene, CDR1 is LGHNA and CDR2 is YSLEER. Trimming removed 2 bases from V and 6 bases from J; junction bases left unmatched: 8. All enrollees were about 18 to 95 years old and from about two dozen US areas. Before being deemed recovered, Cohort 3 donors had two negative PCRs, clearance, or symptom resolution. Material: PBMCs or T cells enriched from blood (not recorded which). The TCR sequence derives from a woman aged 45-60 years who had recovered from COVID-19. This sequence joins TRBV4-3 and TRBJ2-1; 9 nucleotides line up with TRBD1. The CDR3 nucleotides read TGCGCCAGCAGCCAATTCCGGGACAGGGTGACCAATGAGCAGTTCTTC. Its protein product is CASSQFRDRVTNEQFF.